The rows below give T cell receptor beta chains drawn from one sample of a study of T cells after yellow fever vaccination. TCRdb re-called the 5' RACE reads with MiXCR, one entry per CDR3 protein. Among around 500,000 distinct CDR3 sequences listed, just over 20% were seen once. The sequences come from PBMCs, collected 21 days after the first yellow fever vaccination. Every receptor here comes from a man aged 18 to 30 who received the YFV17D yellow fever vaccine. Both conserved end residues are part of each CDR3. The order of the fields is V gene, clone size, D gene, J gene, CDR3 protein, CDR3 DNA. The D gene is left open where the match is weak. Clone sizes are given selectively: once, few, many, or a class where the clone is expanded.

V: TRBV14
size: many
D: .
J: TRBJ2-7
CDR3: CASSQTGRETYEQYF
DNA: TGTGCCAGCAGCCAAACAGGCCGGGAAACCTACGAGCAGTACTTC

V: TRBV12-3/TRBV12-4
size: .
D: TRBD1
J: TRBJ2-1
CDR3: CASSRDSPSNEQFF
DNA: TGTGCCAGCAGCCGGGACAGTCCTTCCAATGAGCAGTTCTTC

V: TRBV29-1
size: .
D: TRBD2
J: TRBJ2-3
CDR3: CSVEGQPLAGAADTQYF
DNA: TGCAGCGTTGAAGGTCAACCTCTAGCGGGGGCCGCAGATACGCAGTATTTT

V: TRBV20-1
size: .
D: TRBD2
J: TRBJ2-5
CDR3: CSAPKGAGGQETQYF
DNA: TGCAGTGCCCCGAAAGGAGCGGGGGGGCAAGAGACCCAGTACTTC

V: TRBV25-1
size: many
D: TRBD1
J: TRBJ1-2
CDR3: CASSETPSTGAVGHGYTF
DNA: TGTGCCAGCAGTGAAACCCCAAGTACAGGGGCTGTGGGTCATGGCTACACCTTC

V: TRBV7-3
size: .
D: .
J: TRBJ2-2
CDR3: CASSPYDGNTGELFF
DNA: TGTGCCAGCAGTCCTTATGACGGGAACACCGGGGAGCTGTTTTTT

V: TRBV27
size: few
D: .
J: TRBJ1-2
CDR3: CASRAGWDGYTF
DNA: TGTGCCAGCAGGGCAGGGTGGGATGGCTACACCTTC

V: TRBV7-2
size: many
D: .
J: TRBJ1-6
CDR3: CASSADTNSPLHF
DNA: TGTGCCAGCAGCGCCGATACTAATTCACCCCTCCACTTT

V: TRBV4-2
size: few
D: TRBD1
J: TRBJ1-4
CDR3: CASSQAPPTGNEKLFF
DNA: TGTGCCAGCAGCCAGGCCCCACCGACAGGGAATGAAAAACTGTTTTTT

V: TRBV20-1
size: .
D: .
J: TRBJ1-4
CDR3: CSATGSGGTNEKLFF
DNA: TGCAGTGCCACAGGGTCCGGGGGCACTAATGAAAAACTGTTTTTT

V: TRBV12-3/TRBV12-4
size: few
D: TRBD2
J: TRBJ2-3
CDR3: CASSFSGGKDTQYF
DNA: TGTGCCAGCTCGTTCAGCGGGGGGAAAGATACGCAGTATTTT

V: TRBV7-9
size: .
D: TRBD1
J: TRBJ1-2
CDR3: CASSLLSRGNYGYTF
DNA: TGTGCCAGCAGCTTGTTAAGCAGGGGGAACTATGGCTACACCTTC

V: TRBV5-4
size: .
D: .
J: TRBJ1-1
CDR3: CASTMQGLTEAFF
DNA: TGTGCCAGCACGATGCAGGGACTCACTGAAGCTTTCTTT

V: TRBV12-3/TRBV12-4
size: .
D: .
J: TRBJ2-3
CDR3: CASSPTRGGDTQYF
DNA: TGTGCCAGCAGCCCGACTCGAGGAGGGGATACGCAGTATTTT

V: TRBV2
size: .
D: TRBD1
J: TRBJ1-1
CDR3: CASRFTGETEAFF
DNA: TGTGCCAGCAGGTTTACAGGGGAAACTGAAGCTTTCTTT

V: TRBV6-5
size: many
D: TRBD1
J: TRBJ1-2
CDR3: CASSSPGQGDYGYTF
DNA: TGTGCCAGCAGTTCCCCGGGACAGGGGGACTATGGCTACACCTTC

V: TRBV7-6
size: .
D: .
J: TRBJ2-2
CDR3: CASREGAGELFF
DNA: TGTGCCAGCAGGGAGGGGGCCGGGGAGCTGTTTTTT

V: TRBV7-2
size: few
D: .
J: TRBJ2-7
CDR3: CASSSKRGSGEQYF
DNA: TGTGCCAGCAGCTCCAAGCGAGGGTCCGGCGAGCAGTACTTC

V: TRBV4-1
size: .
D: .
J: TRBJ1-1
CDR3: CASSAPTSRNTEAFF
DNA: TGCGCCAGCAGCGCCCCTACTTCTCGGAACACTGAAGCTTTCTTT

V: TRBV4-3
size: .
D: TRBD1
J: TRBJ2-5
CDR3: CASSPGTGRGETQYF
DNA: TGCGCCAGCAGCCCCGGGACAGGCCGGGGAGAGACCCAGTACTTC

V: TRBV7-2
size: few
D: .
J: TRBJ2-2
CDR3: CASSLVVVGGLFGELFF
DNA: TGTGCCAGCAGCTTAGTGGTGGTCGGGGGCCTCTTCGGGGAGCTGTTTTTT

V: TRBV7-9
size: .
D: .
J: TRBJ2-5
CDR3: CASSLRSGVMRETQYF
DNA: TGTGCCAGCAGCTTAAGATCAGGGGTGATGAGAGAGACCCAGTACTTC

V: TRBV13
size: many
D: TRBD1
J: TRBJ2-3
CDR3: CASSPRTGGDTQYF
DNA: TGTGCCAGCAGCCCGCGGACAGGCGGAGATACGCAGTATTTT

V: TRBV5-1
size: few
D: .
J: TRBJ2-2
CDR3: CASSLGPIAGELFF
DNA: TGCGCCAGCAGCTTGGGACCGATTGCCGGGGAGCTGTTTTTT

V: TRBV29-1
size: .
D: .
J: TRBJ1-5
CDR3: CSVGWDFGQPQHF
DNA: TGCAGCGTTGGCTGGGACTTCGGTCAGCCCCAGCATTTT

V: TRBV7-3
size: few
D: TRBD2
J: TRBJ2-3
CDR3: CASSLVGAGGSTDTQYF
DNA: TGTGCCAGCAGCTTAGTCGGAGCGGGGGGGAGCACAGATACGCAGTATTTT

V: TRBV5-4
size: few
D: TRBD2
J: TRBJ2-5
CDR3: CASSLAPREGQETQYF
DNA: TGTGCCAGCAGCTTGGCCCCCAGGGAGGGCCAAGAGACCCAGTACTTC